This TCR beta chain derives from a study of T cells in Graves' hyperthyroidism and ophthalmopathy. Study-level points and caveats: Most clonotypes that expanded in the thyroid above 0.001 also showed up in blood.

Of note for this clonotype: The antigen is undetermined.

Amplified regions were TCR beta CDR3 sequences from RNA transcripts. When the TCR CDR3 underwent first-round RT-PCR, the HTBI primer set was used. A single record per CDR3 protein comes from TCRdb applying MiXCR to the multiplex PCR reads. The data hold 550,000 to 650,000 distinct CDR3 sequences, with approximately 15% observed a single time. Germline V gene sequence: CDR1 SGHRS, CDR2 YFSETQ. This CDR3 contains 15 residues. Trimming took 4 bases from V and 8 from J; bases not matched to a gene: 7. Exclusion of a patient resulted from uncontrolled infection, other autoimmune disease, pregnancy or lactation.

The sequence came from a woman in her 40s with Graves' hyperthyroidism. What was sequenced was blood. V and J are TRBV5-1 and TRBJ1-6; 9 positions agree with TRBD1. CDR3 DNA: TGCGCCAGCAGCAGGACAGGGGACAGGGATTCACCCCTCCACTTT. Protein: CASSRTGDRDSPLHF.